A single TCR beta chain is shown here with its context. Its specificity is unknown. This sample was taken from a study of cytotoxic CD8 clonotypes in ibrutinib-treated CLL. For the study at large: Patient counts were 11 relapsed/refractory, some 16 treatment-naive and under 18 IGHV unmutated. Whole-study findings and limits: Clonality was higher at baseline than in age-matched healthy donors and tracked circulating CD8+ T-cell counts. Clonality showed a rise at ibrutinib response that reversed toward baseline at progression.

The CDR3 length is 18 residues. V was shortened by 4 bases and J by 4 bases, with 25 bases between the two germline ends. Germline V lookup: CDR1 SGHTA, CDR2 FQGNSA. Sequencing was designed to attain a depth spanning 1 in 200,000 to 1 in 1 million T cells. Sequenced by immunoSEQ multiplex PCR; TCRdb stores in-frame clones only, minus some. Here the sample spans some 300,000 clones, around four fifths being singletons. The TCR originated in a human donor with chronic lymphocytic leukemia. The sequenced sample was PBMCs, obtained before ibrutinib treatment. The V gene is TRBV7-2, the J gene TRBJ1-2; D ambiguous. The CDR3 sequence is CASSSPRGGGLYGYGYTF. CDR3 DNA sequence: TGTGCCAGCAGCTCCCCACGTGGAGGAGGCCTTTACGGCTATGGCTACACCTTC.